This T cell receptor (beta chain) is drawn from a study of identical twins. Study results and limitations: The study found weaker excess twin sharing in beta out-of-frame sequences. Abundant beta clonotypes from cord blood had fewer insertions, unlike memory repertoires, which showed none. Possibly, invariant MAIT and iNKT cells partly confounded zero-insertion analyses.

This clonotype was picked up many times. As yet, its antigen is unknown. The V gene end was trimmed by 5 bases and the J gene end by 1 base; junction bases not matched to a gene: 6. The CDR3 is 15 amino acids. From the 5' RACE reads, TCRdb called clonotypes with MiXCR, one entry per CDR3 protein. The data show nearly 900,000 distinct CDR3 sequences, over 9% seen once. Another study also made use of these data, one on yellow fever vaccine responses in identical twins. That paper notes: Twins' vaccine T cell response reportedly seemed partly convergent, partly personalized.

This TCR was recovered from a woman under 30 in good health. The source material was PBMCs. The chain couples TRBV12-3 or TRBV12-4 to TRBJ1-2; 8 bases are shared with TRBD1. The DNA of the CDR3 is TGTGCCAGCAGTATGGACAGGGACCTTAACTATGGCTACACCTTC. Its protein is CASSMDRDLNYGYTF.